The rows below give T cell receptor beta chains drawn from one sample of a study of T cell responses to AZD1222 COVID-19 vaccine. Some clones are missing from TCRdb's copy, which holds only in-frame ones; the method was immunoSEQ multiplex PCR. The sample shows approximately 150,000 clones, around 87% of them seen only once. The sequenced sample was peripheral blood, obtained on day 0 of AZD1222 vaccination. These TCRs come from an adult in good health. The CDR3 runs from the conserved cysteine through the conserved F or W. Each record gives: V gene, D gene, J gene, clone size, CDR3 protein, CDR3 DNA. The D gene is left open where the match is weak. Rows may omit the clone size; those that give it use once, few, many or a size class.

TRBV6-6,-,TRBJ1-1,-,CASSYLRQDGEAFF,TGTGCCAGCAGTTACCTCCGACAGGATGGCGAAGCTTTCTTT
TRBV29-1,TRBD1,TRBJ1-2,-,CSVPTSGTESGYTF,TGCAGCGTCCCGACCTCCGGGACAGAAAGCGGCTACACCTTC
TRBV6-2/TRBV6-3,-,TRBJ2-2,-,CASSPWRVNTGELFF,TGTGCCAGCAGTCCATGGCGGGTAAACACCGGGGAGCTGTTTTTT
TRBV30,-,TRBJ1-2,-,CAWSAGTVTYGYTF,TGTGCCTGGAGTGCGGGGACGGTAACCTATGGCTACACCTTC
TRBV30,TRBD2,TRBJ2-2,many,CAWSNGRAIRELFF,TGTGCCTGGAGTAACGGGAGGGCCATCCGGGAGCTGTTTTTT
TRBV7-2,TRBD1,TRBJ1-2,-,CASSPVTGGGGYTF,TGTGCCAGCAGCCCGGTCACAGGGGGCGGTGGCTACACCTTC
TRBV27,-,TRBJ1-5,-,CASSDSSGAGQPQHF,TGTGCCAGCAGTGACTCATCAGGAGCTGGTCAGCCCCAGCATTTT
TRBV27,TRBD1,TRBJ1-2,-,CASSLAGQKYGYTF,TGTGCCAGCAGTTTAGCGGGACAGAAATATGGCTACACCTTC
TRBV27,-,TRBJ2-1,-,CASSPLRESGDNEQFF,TGTGCCAGCAGTCCCCTCCGGGAATCCGGGGACAATGAGCAGTTCTTC
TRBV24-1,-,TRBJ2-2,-,CATMKGTPNTGELFF,TGTGCCACCATGAAGGGGACCCCGAACACCGGGGAGCTGTTTTTT
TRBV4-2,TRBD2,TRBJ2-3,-,CASSQGLAGADTQYF,TGTGCCAGCAGCCAAGGACTAGCGGGGGCAGATACGCAGTATTTT
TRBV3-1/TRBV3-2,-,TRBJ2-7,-,CASSQVGGVGSEQYF,TGTGCCAGCAGCCAAGTAGGGGGAGTCGGTAGCGAGCAGTACTTC
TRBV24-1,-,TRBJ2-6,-,CATMAGEGTGANVLTF,TGTGCCACCATGGCAGGGGAGGGCACTGGGGCCAACGTCCTGACTTTC
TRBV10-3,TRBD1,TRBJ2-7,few,CAISENGQGDEQYF,TGTGCCATCAGTGAGAATGGACAGGGGGACGAGCAGTACTTC
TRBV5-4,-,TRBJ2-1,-,CASSTQYNEQFF,TGTGCCAGCAGCACCCAGTACAATGAGCAGTTCTTC
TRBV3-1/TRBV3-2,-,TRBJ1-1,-,CASSHDTNTEAFF,TGTGCCAGCAGCCACGACACGAACACTGAAGCTTTCTTT
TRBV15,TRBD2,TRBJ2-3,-,CATSYSGSTDTQYF,TGTGCCACCAGCTATAGCGGGAGCACAGATACGCAGTATTTT
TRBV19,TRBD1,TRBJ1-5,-,CASSADRGNQPQHF,TGTGCCAGTAGTGCGGACAGGGGGAATCAGCCCCAGCATTTT
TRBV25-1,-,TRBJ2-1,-,CASKIGDHNEQFF,TGTGCCAGCAAGATCGGGGACCACAATGAGCAGTTCTTC
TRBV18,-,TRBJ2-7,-,CASSPVDSYYEQYF,TGTGCCAGCTCACCGGTAGACAGCTACTACGAGCAGTACTTC
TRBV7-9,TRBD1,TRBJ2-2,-,CASSLGQGAGELFF,TGTGCCAGCAGCTTAGGCCAGGGGGCCGGGGAGCTGTTTTTT
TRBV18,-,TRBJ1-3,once,CASSPLDPAGSLSGNTIYF,TGTGCCAGCTCACCACTTGACCCCGCGGGTTCTCTCTCTGGAAACACCATATATTTT